Below are 29 T cell receptor beta chains sequenced from a single sample in a study of regulatory T cells in long-lasting Graves disease. Specified time point: persistent/refractory GD, antithyroid drugs over 5 years with positive TRAb. PBMC-extracted RNA yielded the TCR library. Construction of TCR beta libraries relied on iRepertoire HTBI primers and on Arm-PCR targeting CDR3 regions. TCRdb re-called the multiplex PCR reads through MiXCR, storing one row per CDR3 protein. The data contain roughly 400,000 distinct CDR3 sequences, around 20% of them seen just once; the ten biggest clones take up 20%. Here the sequenced sample was peripheral blood mononuclear cells (PBMCs), taken when the disease was refractory, from a patient treated with antithyroid drugs. The receptors shown here come from a female donor with Graves disease.

This clonotype was observed a handful of times. The chain recombines TRBV6-5 with TRBJ1-6, with a possible D match to TRBD1 (5 bases). This CDR3 is built from 16 residues. The germline V gene encodes CDR1 MNHEY and CDR2 SVGAGI. Trimming took 0 bases from V and 8 from J, leaving 14 bases between them. Written as DNA, the CDR3 is TGTGCCAGCAGTTACTCTACAAGGGGTCTGGATTCACCCCTCCACTTT. Translated: CASSYSTRGLDSPLHF.

This clonotype appeared a few times. The chain carries TRBV5-1 and TRBJ1-6; D gene ambiguous. The germline gives CDR1 SGHRS, CDR2 YFSETQ. The CDR3 has 14 residues. V lost 0 bases, J lost 10 bases, and 11 bases lay in between. CDR3 nucleotides: TGCGCCAGCAGCTTGGATGGGGTCCGATCACCCCTCCACTTT. The encoded protein is CASSLDGVRSPLHF.

The chain recombines TRBV7-2 with TRBJ2-4, with D possibly being TRBD2 (6 bases). The CDR3 covers 15 residues. V was shortened by 4 bases and J by 8 bases, with 18 bases between the two germline ends. Germline CDR1 reads SGHTA; CDR2 reads FQGNSA. This chain's CDR3 is CASSSSTGGGDIQYF. The CDR3 region has the DNA TGTGCCAGCAGCTCGTCTACGGGCGGAGGGGACATTCAGTACTTC.

The table lists this clonotype with a few counts. The V and J genes are TRBV30 and TRBJ2-7; D may be TRBD1 or TRBD2 (5 bases each). This CDR3 has 13 residues. Germline CDR1 and CDR2: GTSNPN and SVGIG (reference sequence). Trimming shortened V by 2 bases and J by 6 bases, and 14 bases separated the two germline ends. The CDR3 reads CAWSIRDAGEQYF. CDR3 bases: TGTGCCTGGAGTATACGGGACGCGGGCGAGCAGTACTTC.

The chain links TRBV20-1 to TRBJ2-2; TRBD2 matches at 13 bases. Germline trimming cut 0 bases from V and 6 bases from J; bases unmatched to any gene: 10. Germline V gene lookup returns CDR1 DFQATT and CDR2 SNEGSKA (reference sequence). This CDR3 has 18 amino acids. As DNA, the CDR3 is TGCAGTGCTAGAGACCTCAAGACTAGCGGGAGGTGGGCCGGGGAGCTGTTTTTT. This codes for CSARDLKTSGRWAGELFF.

V and J are TRBV11-2 and TRBJ2-1, with 8 bases identical to TRBD2. CDR1 and CDR2 from the germline V gene are SGHAT and FQNNGV. V lost 3 bases to trimming and J lost 5 bases; unmatched junction nucleotides: 6. The CDR3 contains 15 residues. The chain's CDR3 is CASSFRGRTNNEQFF. The CDR3 DNA follows: TGTGCCAGCAGCTTTCGCGGGAGGACAAACAATGAGCAGTTCTTC.

This clonotype came up many times. The chain links TRBV27 to TRBJ1-1; D perhaps matches TRBD1 (5 bases). V gave up 6 bases and J gave up 2 bases, with 16 bases separating them. Germline CDR1 and CDR2: MNHEY and SMNVEV (reference sequence). The CDR3 length is 15 residues. CDR3 region: CASSLSGTANTEAFF. The CDR3 nucleotides read TGTGCCAGCAGCTTGTCCGGGACCGCAAACACTGAAGCTTTCTTT.

On this clonotype: A read error may produce the germline difference seen at one junction end. V and J are TRBV7-2 and TRBJ2-3; TRBD2 is a possible D gene (7 bases). The germline V gene encodes CDR1 SGHTA and CDR2 FQGNSA. The CDR3 consists of 15 residues. The DNA for the CDR3 is TGTGCAAGCAGAGGGGGGAGGGTTAGCACAGATACGCAGTATTTT. The encoded protein is CASRGGRVSTDTQYF.

This clonotype was seen once. This chain connects TRBV29-1 to TRBJ2-1; 14 positions match TRBD2. The CDR3 extends over 15 amino acids. The junction had 6 bases not matched to a gene; V was cut back by 2 bases and J by 9 bases. Per the germline V gene, CDR1 is SQVTM and CDR2 is ANQGSEA. CDR3: CSVEKGLAGVGEQFF. The CDR3 nucleotides are TGCAGCGTTGAAAAGGGACTAGCGGGAGTGGGTGAGCAGTTCTTC.

This clonotype came up a few times. J is TRBJ2-2 and V is TRBV12-3 or TRBV12-4, with unresolved D. With 5 bases removed from V and 0 bases from J, the gap between germline ends came to 10 bases. This CDR3 region has 15 residues. CDR3 coding DNA: TGTGCCAGCAGTAAAAGGACGGCGAACACCGGGGAGCTGTTTTTT. This translates into CASSKRTANTGELFF.

This clonotype was counted many times. The chain recombines TRBV14 with TRBJ2-5; 7 positions match TRBD2. Germline assignment: CDR1 SGHDN and CDR2 FVKESK. With V trimmed by 4 bases and J by 3 bases, 11 bases remained unmatched. The length of the CDR3 is 16 residues. CDR3 loop: CASSPTTSRLKETQYF. In DNA form, the CDR3 reads TGTGCCAGCAGCCCTACGACTAGCAGGCTAAAAGAGACCCAGTACTTC.

The CDR3 nucleotides read TGCAGTGTGCGGGTGGGGGAAAAAAACATTCAGTACTTC. It is translated as CSVRVGEKNIQYF. This rearrangement joins TRBV20-1 to TRBJ2-4, with D perhaps assigned TRBD1 or TRBD2 (5 bases each). This CDR3 has 13 amino acids. V gave up 7 bases and J gave up 4 bases, with 14 bases separating them. Germline-derived CDR1 and CDR2 are DFQATT and SNEGSKA (reference sequence).

The chain employs TRBV4-3 and TRBJ2-7, with D possibly TRBD1 on 5 matching bases. V lost 0 bases to trimming and J lost 4 bases, with 13 bases between them. The CDR3 totals 15 residues. Germline CDR1 and CDR2: LGHNA and YSLEER. CDR3 DNA: TGCGCCAGCAGCCAAGAATCGCAGGGATCGTACGAGCAGTACTTC. Translation gives CASSQESQGSYEQYF.

This clonotype was recorded at least ten times. The V call is TRBV28, the J call TRBJ2-7; perhaps TRBD1 as D (5 bases). V was trimmed by 3 bases and J by 4 bases, leaving 13 bases between them. CDR3 size: 14 residues. CDR1 and CDR2 (germline): MDHEN, SYDVKM. The CDR3 coding sequence is TGTGCCAGCAGTTTCTACCAGGGTAGTTACGAGCAGTACTTC. Residues: CASSFYQGSYEQYF.

The chain carries TRBV30 and TRBJ2-7; no reliable D call. CDR1 and CDR2 (germline): GTSNPN, SVGIG (reference sequence). Trimming removed 0 bases from V and 6 bases from J, with 12 bases in between. The CDR3 runs 13 residues. For the CDR3, the DNA is TGTGCCTGGAGTGTACGGATAGGGATCGAGCAGTACTTC. As protein: CAWSVRIGIEQYF.

In regard to this clonotype: A read error may explain this, as a much larger clone is one base away. The genes are TRBV7-9 and TRBJ2-5; 10 bases match TRBD2. Looked up from germline, CDR1 is SEHNR and CDR2 is FQNEAQ (reference sequence). J gave up 4 bases and V 5 bases, and 10 bases lay outside the gene matches. This CDR3 is 16 amino acids long. The CDR3 reads CASSPTLAGGRETQYF. The CDR3 region has the DNA TGTGCCAGCAGCCCAACATTAGCGGGGGGACGAGAGACCCAGTACTTC.

The chain has TRBV29-1 and TRBJ1-2; D ambiguous. Trimming took off 0 bases at V and 4 bases at J, with 9 bases between the two ends. This CDR3 is built from 13 residues. Germline CDR1 and CDR2: SQVTM and ANQGSEA. CDR3 nucleotides: TGCAGCGTTGAAGACCCGTGGTCCTATGGCTACACCTTC. This translates into CSVEDPWSYGYTF.

This clonotype was seen at least ten times. The chain has TRBV3-1 and TRBJ1-3; no clear D gene. Germline loops: CDR1 LGHDT, CDR2 YNNKEL (reference sequence). Trimming took 1 base from V and 1 from J, leaving 8 bases between them. There are 15 residues in the CDR3. The CDR3 region has the DNA TGTGCCAGCAGCCAAGGAGGATGGTCTGGAAACACCATATATTTT. It yields the protein CASSQGGWSGNTIYF.

Only a few counts were recorded for this clonotype. The chain couples TRBV30 to TRBJ2-4; 7 bases fit TRBD2. The CDR3 runs 13 residues. The ends lost 0 bases at V and 8 bases at J; junction bases unmatched: 4. Germline V lookup: CDR1 GTSNPN, CDR2 SVGIG (reference sequence). CDR3: CAWSVWGGDIQYF. The CDR3 region has the DNA TGTGCCTGGAGTGTATGGGGGGGGGACATTCAGTACTTC.

The genes are TRBV6-2 or TRBV6-3 and TRBJ2-1, with TRBD2 identical over 9 bases. Trimming cost V 2 bases and J 7 bases; bases outside gene matches: 12. The CDR3 runs 17 residues. The germline V gene has CDR1 MNHEY and CDR2 SVGEGT. The CDR3 nucleotides read TGTGCCAGCAGTTACGAAATAGCGGGAGCCCCCAAAAATGAGCAGTTCTTC. It codes for CASSYEIAGAPKNEQFF.

This clonotype has ten or more counts. The chain has TRBV7-8 and TRBJ2-7, with a weak D call TRBD1 (5 bases). Germline CDR1 is SGHVS and CDR2 is FQNEAQ. The CDR3 is 16 amino acids. The V end lost 0 bases, the J end lost 1 base, and 13 bases lay between the germline ends. CDR3 bases: TGTGCCAGCAGCTTAGCGGGGCAGAGCCATTCCTACGAGCAGTACTTC. Translated, it gives CASSLAGQSHSYEQYF.

This clonotype was found many times. The chain combines TRBV7-3 with TRBJ2-5; D possibly corresponds to TRBD1 (6 bases). This CDR3 has 16 amino acids. V lost 0 bases and J 2 bases, leaving 13 bases between the germline ends. Germline CDR1 is SGHTA and CDR2 is FQGTGA. The CDR3 DNA sequence: TGTGCCAGCAGCTTAACTGGGGGCTACCCGCAAGAGACCCAGTACTTC. Protein product: CASSLTGGYPQETQYF.

This clonotype came up many times. The chain carries TRBV12-3 or TRBV12-4 and TRBJ1-3, with D perhaps TRBD1 (5 bases). The CDR3 is made up of 14 amino acids. V lost 3 bases to trimming and J lost 0 bases, with 6 bases between them. The CDR3 loop is CASSLGRSGNTIYF. The DNA of the CDR3 is TGTGCCAGCAGTTTGGGACGCTCTGGAAACACCATATATTTT.

This clonotype was seen a handful of times. The V and J genes are TRBV6-1 and TRBJ1-2; no reliable D call. This CDR3 comprises 15 residues. The germline V gene has CDR1 MNHNS and CDR2 SASEGT. V shed 6 bases and J shed 0 bases, with 14 bases lying between them. The CDR3 sequence: CASRASGLANYGYTF. CDR3 in DNA: TGTGCCAGCAGGGCCTCGGGCTTAGCTAACTATGGCTACACCTTC.

Ten or more counts support this clonotype. The rearrangement links TRBV28 to TRBJ2-7; 12 bases match TRBD2. The germline gives CDR1 MDHEN, CDR2 SYDVKM. This CDR3 has 15 amino acids. V was clipped by 6 bases and J by 3 bases; unmatched bases: 6. In DNA form, the CDR3 reads TGTGCCAGCAGACGACTAGCGGGAGAAGTCTACGAGCAGTACTTC. This translates into CASRRLAGEVYEQYF. The complete variable domain, with remaining parts taken from reference TRBV28 and TRBJ2-7, reads DVKVTQSSRYLVKRTGEKVFLECVQDMDHENMFWYRQDPGLGLRLIYFSYDVKMKEKGDIPEGYSVSREKKERFSLILESASTNQTSMYLCASRRLAGEVYEQYFGPGTRLTVT.

This clonotype appeared many times. The V and J genes are TRBV27 and TRBJ1-5, with D perhaps matching TRBD1 (6 bases). Trimming left V 3 bases short and J 3 bases short, with 9 bases between. The V gene's germline CDR1 is MNHEY and CDR2 SMNVEV (reference sequence). The CDR3 contains 14 residues. CDR3 bases: TGTGCCAGCAGTTTCGGACAGTACAATCAGCCCCAGCATTTT. This translates into CASSFGQYNQPQHF.

This clonotype was seen many times. The V and J genes are TRBV20-1 and TRBJ2-5; 8 nucleotides line up with TRBD1. J lost 6 bases, V lost 6 bases, and 9 bases had no gene match. Germline CDR1 DFQATT, CDR2 SNEGSKA (reference sequence). The CDR3 covers 13 residues. CDR3 bases: TGCAGTGCCAACCCGACAGGGGAAAAGACCCAGTACTTC. This translates into CSANPTGEKTQYF.

Only a few counts were recorded for this clonotype. This chain connects TRBV20-1 to TRBJ1-5, with 8 positions matching TRBD1. The V segment lost 7 bases and the J segment 5 bases; nucleotides outside the gene matches: 7. CDR3 length: 13 residues. Looked up from germline, CDR1 is DFQATT and CDR2 is SNEGSKA (reference sequence). CDR3 sequence reads: CSVDGQGDQPQHF. CDR3 DNA sequence: TGCAGTGTAGACGGACAGGGTGATCAGCCCCAGCATTTT.

This clonotype was detected ten times or more. V usage is TRBV12-3 or TRBV12-4 and J usage is TRBJ1-1; D possibly corresponds to TRBD1 (5 bases). This CDR3 contains 11 residues. V was shortened by 4 bases and J by 8 bases, with 8 bases between the two germline ends. The CDR3 here is CASSSWGEAFF. CDR3 DNA sequence: TGTGCCAGCAGTTCATGGGGGGAAGCTTTCTTT.